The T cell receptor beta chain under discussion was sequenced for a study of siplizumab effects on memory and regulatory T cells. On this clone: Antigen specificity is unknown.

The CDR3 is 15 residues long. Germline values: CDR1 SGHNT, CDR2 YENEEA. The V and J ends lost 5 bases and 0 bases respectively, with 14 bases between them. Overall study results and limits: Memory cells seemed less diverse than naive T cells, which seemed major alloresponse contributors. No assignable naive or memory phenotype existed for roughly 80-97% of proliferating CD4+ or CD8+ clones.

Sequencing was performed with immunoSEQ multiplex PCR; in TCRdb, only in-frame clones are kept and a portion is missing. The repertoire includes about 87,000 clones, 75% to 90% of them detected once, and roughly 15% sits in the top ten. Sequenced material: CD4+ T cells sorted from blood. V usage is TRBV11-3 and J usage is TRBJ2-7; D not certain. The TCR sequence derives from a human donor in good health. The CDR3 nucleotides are TGTGCCAGCAGCGCCGAAGAGGCCCTCTCCTACGAGCAGTACTTC. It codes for CASSAEEALSYEQYF.